One and the same sample provided the 5 T cell receptor beta chains below, sequenced in a study of graft-versus-host responses after intestinal transplantation. The method was immunoSEQ multiplex PCR; TCRdb's version includes in-frame clones alone and lacks a portion of them. The data show tens of thousands of clones, roughly 80% seen once. No antigens are known for them. The sample was unstimulated CD4+ T cells sorted from spleen or lymph node cells, taken before transplant. These receptors were taken from a human donor who was the organ donor for an intestinal transplant.

J is TRBJ2-3 and V is TRBV5-4; 9 bases fit TRBD1. The CDR3 covers 15 residues. The V gene end was trimmed by 4 bases and the J gene end by 2 bases; junction bases not matched to a gene: 5. Germline CDR1 and CDR2: SGHNT and YYREEE (reference sequence). The CDR3 region is CASSQGQGFTDTQYF. The CDR3 nucleotides read TGTGCCAGCAGCCAGGGACAGGGATTCACAGATACGCAGTATTTT.

V is TRBV11-3 and J is TRBJ2-1; 8 nucleotides line up with TRBD2. The CDR3 runs to 15 residues. V trimming: 6 bases; J trimming: 7 bases; junction bases outside the gene matches: 11. Germline V gives CDR1 SGHNT, CDR2 YENEEA. The CDR3 DNA is TGTGCCAGCAGTCCGGGACTAGGAAGATCAAATGAGCAGTTCTTC. It is translated as CASSPGLGRSNEQFF.

The chain is built from TRBV6-6 and TRBJ1-2; D is uncertain. Trimming left V 3 bases short and J 1 base short, with 9 bases between. The CDR3 is 14 residues long. Germline CDR1 MNHNY, CDR2 SVGAGI (reference sequence). CDR3 residues: CASSYGVFNYGYTF. The CDR3 DNA sequence: TGTGCCAGCAGTTATGGGGTTTTTAACTATGGCTACACCTTC.

As DNA, the CDR3 is TGTGCCAGCAGCGCCGGCAGGGGTTATGGCTACACCTTC. This sequence encodes CASSAGRGYGYTF. The V gene is TRBV5-4, the J gene TRBJ1-2, with D tentatively TRBD1 (6 bases). The CDR3 consists of 13 residues. Trimming shortened V by 4 bases and J by 5 bases, and 12 bases separated the two germline ends. Looked up from germline, CDR1 is SGHNT and CDR2 is YYREEE (reference sequence).

The rearrangement uses TRBV19 and TRBJ2-3, with 8 bases matching TRBD2. V was pared by 2 bases and J by 1 base, with 5 bases of the junction left unmatched. There are 16 residues in the CDR3. Germline V lookup: CDR1 LNHDA, CDR2 SQIVND (reference sequence). CDR3 amino acids: CASSIRPLAGTDTQYF. CDR3 DNA: TGTGCCAGTAGTATAAGGCCACTAGCGGGCACAGATACGCAGTATTTT. The variable domain in full, with the rest retrieved from reference TRBV19 and TRBJ2-3, is DGGITQSPKYLFRKEGQNVTLSCEQNLNHDAMYWYRQDPGQGLRLIYYSQIVNDFQKGDIAEGYSVSREKKESFPLTVTSAQKNPTAFYLCASSIRPLAGTDTQYFGPGTRLTVL.